The text below deals with one T cell receptor (beta chain). Its antigen is as yet unknown. These data are taken from a study of OX40 agonist ivuxolimab in advanced cancers. About the research overall: Intravenous ivuxolimab at 0.01 to 10 mg/kg was given to patients every 2 weeks. Cancers in dose escalation were hepatocellular, melanoma, renal cell and head and neck. Overall study findings and caveats: More expanded clones were found, on average, in CD8+ than in CD4+ T cells.

TCRdb keeps only in-frame clones here, not all; method: immunoSEQ multiplex PCR. This repertoire shows tens of thousands of clones, roughly 80% found once; its top ten account for under 2%. Germline values: CDR1 SGHDT, CDR2 YYEEEE. Deletions cut 2 bases from V and 0 bases from J, with 10 bases between. The CDR3 has 15 amino acids. The cohort excluded patients with autoimmune disease history or systemic immunosuppression. The material was CD4+ or CD8+ T cells sorted from blood, obtained in a trial of the OX40 agonist ivuxolimab. The source of this sequence is an adult with an advanced solid tumor such as melanoma, head and neck, liver or kidney cancer. J is TRBJ2-3 and V is TRBV5-6; D remains unclear. Written as DNA, the CDR3 is TGTGCCAGCAGCTTTACGTGGGTAAGCACAGATACGCAGTATTTT. This codes for CASSFTWVSTDTQYF.